The rows below give T cell receptor beta chains drawn from one sample of a study of cytomegalovirus exposure and HLA in healthy donors. The assay was immunoSEQ multiplex PCR, and TCRdb's table has in-frame clones only and misses some. This sample has under 150,000 clones, with about three quarters found just once. Sequencing was carried out using PBMCs. These receptors were collected from a woman in her fifties or sixties in good health and CMV-seropositive. CDR3s include the opening cysteine and the closing phenylalanine or tryptophan. The order of the fields is V gene, D gene, J gene, clone size, CDR3 protein, CDR3 DNA. The D gene is left open where the match is weak. The size entry is marked missing in some rows and otherwise reads once, few, many or a size class.

>TRBV9|TRBD1|TRBJ2-7|-
CASSAGGQGPYEQYF
TGTGCCAGCAGCGCCGGGGGACAGGGACCCTACGAGCAGTACTTC
>TRBV5-1|TRBD1|TRBJ2-1|-
CASSLTGQEGGEQFF
TGCGCCAGCAGCTTGACTGGACAGGAAGGAGGTGAGCAGTTCTTC
>TRBV27|TRBD1|TRBJ1-1|-
CASSIRGPVGTEAFF
TGTGCCAGCTCGATCAGGGGGCCGGTGGGCACTGAAGCTTTCTTT
>TRBV7-7|-|TRBJ2-1|-
CASSSKAVPRDEQFF
TGTGCTAGCAGCTCGAAGGCGGTCCCCCGGGATGAGCAGTTCTTC
>TRBV30|TRBD2|TRBJ2-5|-
CASPGGNQETQYF
TGTGCCTCCCCGGGGGGGAATCAAGAGACCCAGTACTTC
>TRBV27|TRBD1|TRBJ2-1|-
CASSLTGQGAHEQFF
TGTGCCAGCAGTTTAACGGGACAGGGGGCTCATGAGCAGTTCTTC
>TRBV10-2|-|TRBJ2-1|once
CASSVLRGAYNEQFF
TGCGCCAGCAGTGTACTCCGGGGAGCCTACAATGAGCAGTTCTTC
>TRBV7-9|-|TRBJ1-4|-
CASSLAGTGEKLFF
TGTGCCAGCAGCTTAGCCGGGACTGGGGAAAAACTGTTTTTT
>TRBV7-8|-|TRBJ2-1|-
CASSLERVNEQFF
TGTGCCAGCAGCTTAGAACGGGTAAATGAGCAGTTCTTC
>TRBV6-1|-|TRBJ1-1|-
CASSEAGGPSTEAFF
TGTGCCAGCAGTGAAGCGGGGGGACCCAGCACTGAAGCTTTCTTT
>TRBV2|-|TRBJ2-1|-
CASGGVTSYNEQFF
TGTGCCAGTGGCGGGGTGACTAGCTACAATGAGCAGTTCTTC
>TRBV6-1|-|TRBJ2-3|-
CASSLRSADTQYF
TGTGCCAGCAGTTTACGGTCCGCAGATACGCAGTATTTT
>TRBV19|TRBD1|TRBJ2-5|few
CASSIDPRTGGWGETQYF
TGTGCCAGTAGTATAGACCCCCGGACAGGGGGCTGGGGGGAGACCCAGTACTTC
>TRBV6-5|-|TRBJ1-3|-
CASSGESGNTIYF
TGTGCCAGCAGTGGGGAGTCCGGAAACACCATATATTTT
>TRBV27|TRBD2|TRBJ2-1|few
CASKSGGFSYNEQFF
TGTGCCAGCAAAAGCGGGGGGTTCTCCTACAATGAGCAGTTCTTC
>TRBV19|-|TRBJ2-2|-
CASSIGGAQELFF
TGTGCCAGTAGTATTGGGGGGGCTCAGGAGCTGTTTTTT